The 14 T cell receptor beta chains below were found in one sample sequenced in a study of immune evolution from preneoplasia to lung adenocarcinoma. Clones were read by immunoSEQ multiplex PCR, and TCRdb kept only the in-frame ones, dropping some. This table holds roughly 9,000 clones, around 80% found once. Sequencing was done on a sample of FFPE minimally invasive lung adenocarcinoma tissue. These receptors all come from a donor of 70 years or more with lung adenocarcinoma.

V usage is TRBV6-6 and J usage is TRBJ1-1; tentative D call: TRBD1 (5 bases). Per the germline V gene, CDR1 is MNHNY and CDR2 is SVGAGI (reference sequence). Trimming left V 6 bases short and J 5 bases short, with 16 bases between. The CDR3 consists of 14 residues. The CDR3 reads CASRRDGPGTEAFF. In nucleotides, the CDR3 is TGTGCCAGCAGAAGGGACGGCCCGGGGACTGAAGCTTTCTTT.

The V and J genes are TRBV27 and TRBJ2-2, with a weak D call TRBD1 (6 bases). The CDR3 runs to 16 residues. The ends were cut back, 5 bases at V and 7 bases at J, with 20 bases in the middle. Per the germline V gene, CDR1 is MNHEY and CDR2 is SMNVEV (reference sequence). Here the CDR3 reads CASSTGPLELIGELFF. CDR3 in DNA: TGTGCCAGCAGTACAGGGCCTTTGGAGCTAATCGGGGAGCTGTTTTTT.

The chain couples TRBV5-1 to TRBJ1-6; 10 nucleotides agree with TRBD1. Trimming cost V 5 bases and J 7 bases; bases outside gene matches: 3. The CDR3 sequence is 14 residues long. Per germline, CDR1 SGHRS and CDR2 YFSETQ. CDR3 region: CASRPGQGNSPLHF. CDR3 coding DNA: TGCGCCAGCAGGCCGGGACAGGGGAATTCACCCCTCCACTTT.

This clone occurred a few times. J is TRBJ2-7 and V is TRBV10-1; unclear D gene. CDR3 length: 13 residues. V lost 4 bases to trimming and J lost 6 bases, with 13 bases between them. In germline, CDR1 is WNHNN, CDR2 SYGVQD (reference sequence). CDR3 loop: CASSGTPLSEQYF. The CDR3 DNA sequence: TGCGCCAGCAGTGGGACCCCACTTAGCGAGCAGTACTTC.

The chain joins TRBV29-1 to TRBJ2-7, with 12 bases matching TRBD2. V gave up 6 bases and J gave up 4 bases; unmatched junction bases: 7. CDR3 size: 14 residues. The germline gives CDR1 SQVTM, CDR2 ANQGSEA. CDR3 protein: CSVRTSGAGYEQYF. The CDR3 region has the DNA TGCAGCGTCCGGACTAGCGGGGCTGGATACGAGCAGTACTTC.

In this sample, this clone turned up a few times. The genes are TRBV18 and TRBJ1-2, with D possibly TRBD1 on 6 matching bases. The ends were cut back, 3 bases at V and 4 bases at J, with 15 bases in the middle. This CDR3 is built from 15 residues. Germline V lookup: CDR1 KGHSH, CDR2 LQKENI. The CDR3 DNA reads as TGTGCCAGCTCACCGACGGGGGGGCTTATCTATGGCTACACCTTC. This encodes CASSPTGGLIYGYTF.

In the case of this clone: Compared with germline, one end of the junction differs, possibly owing to a read error. The chain is built from TRBV6-1 and TRBJ2-2; D ambiguous. The CDR3 loop spans 14 amino acids. Germline V gene sequence: CDR1 MNHNS, CDR2 SASEGT. Here the CDR3 DNA reads TGTGCCAGCAGTCAAGCTCCGAACACCGGGGAGCTGTTTTTT. Translated: CASSQAPNTGELFF.

The CDR3 sequence: CASSSGRVRNNEQFF. The CDR3 DNA is TGTGCCAGCAGCTCGGGGCGGGTGCGAAACAATGAGCAGTTCTTC. This chain links TRBV7-6 with TRBJ2-1; D tentatively fits TRBD1 or TRBD2 (5 bases each). Germline assignment: CDR1 SGHVS and CDR2 FNYEAQ. Trimming left V 4 bases short and J 5 bases short, with 15 bases between. The CDR3 length is 15 residues.

CDR3 in DNA: TGTGCCAGCAGTTCCCGGACTAGCGGACTTAGCTCCTACAATGAGCAGTTCTTC. Its protein product is CASSSRTSGLSSYNEQFF. The rearrangement links TRBV7-6 to TRBJ2-1, with 10 bases matching TRBD2. The length of the CDR3 is 18 residues. Unmatched junction bases numbered 11, after V lost 6 bases and J lost 0 bases. Per germline, CDR1 SGHVS and CDR2 FNYEAQ.

The chain is built from TRBV11-3 and TRBJ2-1; D is possibly TRBD2 (7 bases). CDR3 length: 15 amino acids. From germline, CDR1 is SGHNT and CDR2 YENEEA. V lost 4 bases and J lost 3, with 13 bases in between. The CDR3 nucleotides are TGTGCCAGCAGCTCCGGGGAGGGGGTCTACAATGAGCAGTTCTTC. Translating it yields CASSSGEGVYNEQFF.

CDR3 sequence (DNA): TGTGCCAGCAGCTCTACCAGGGGAGGCACTGAAGCTTTCTTT. Amino acids: CASSSTRGGTEAFF. The genes are TRBV5-6 and TRBJ1-1, with a possible D match to TRBD1 (6 bases). Germline V lookup: CDR1 SGHDT, CDR2 YYEEEE. CDR3 length: 14 amino acids. V was trimmed by 3 bases and J by 4 bases, leaving 13 bases between them.

J is TRBJ2-3 and V is TRBV5-8; tentatively, D is TRBD1 or TRBD2 (6 bases each). The CDR3 totals 14 residues. Germline V gives CDR1 SGHTS, CDR2 YDEGEE. The germline V and J ends were trimmed by 5 bases and 1 base, with 11 bases remaining between them. The DNA for the CDR3 is TGTGCCAGCAGTGGGGGGCGCGGCACAGATACGCAGTATTTT. Its protein is CASSGGRGTDTQYF.

The rearrangement uses TRBV5-6 and TRBJ1-5; D is unresolved. Trimming removed 4 bases from V and 7 bases from J, with 9 bases in between. The length of the CDR3 is 12 residues. The germline CDR1 and CDR2 sequences are SGHDT and YYEEEE. CDR3 loop: CASSELGQPQHF. The CDR3 nucleotides are TGTGCCAGCAGCGAACTAGGGCAGCCCCAGCATTTT.

As concerns this clone: Likely a read error: the CDR3 ends without its conserved phenylalanine or tryptophan. The gene calls are TRBV11-2 and TRBJ1-1; 10 nucleotides match TRBD1. This CDR3 has 15 amino acids. V lost 3 bases to trimming and J lost 3 bases; unmatched junction nucleotides: 4. Germline loops: CDR1 SGHAT, CDR2 FQNNGV. The CDR3 protein is CASSFGQGGDTEAFS. In nucleotides, the CDR3 is TGTGCCAGCAGCTTCGGACAGGGGGGCGACACTGAAGCTTTCTCT.